A selection of T cell receptor beta chains follows, all from one sample in a study of naive and memory T cell subsets. One entry per CDR3 protein results from TCRdb running MiXCR on the UMI-ligation and nested PCR reads. Among 25,000 to 35,000 distinct CDR3 sequences listed, approximately 7.1% were seen once. The source material was skin, sampled from a tuberculin skin test site. The receptors originated from an adult in good health. Each CDR3 is given with its conserved first and last residue. D genes are given only for firm matches. The listing skips clone size in some rows; elsewhere it reads once, few, many or a size class.

j_call v_call clone_size d_call cdr3_nt cdr3_aa
TRBJ2-3 TRBV4-1 many TRBD2 TGCGCCAGCAGCCAAGTCCCGGCTAGCGGTAACACAGATACGCAGTATTTT CASSQVPASGNTDTQYF
TRBJ2-5 TRBV27 many TRBD2 TGTGCCAGCAGTTTCCACGGGACTAGGCAAGAGACCCAGTACTTC CASSFHGTRQETQYF
TRBJ2-1 TRBV2 many . TGTGCCGGCAGCGGTACAGGGTACAATGAGCAGTTCTTC CAGSGTGYNEQFF
TRBJ1-1 TRBV20-1 many TRBD1 TGCAGTGCTGACGGGACAGGGGAGACTGAAGCTTTCTTT CSADGTGETEAFF
TRBJ1-1 TRBV27 many TRBD1 TGTGCCAGCAGCCCGCGTTTACTGAGCTTACAGGGGACTGAAGCTTTCTTT CASSPRLLSLQGTEAFF
TRBJ1-1 TRBV5-1 many TRBD1 TGCGCCAGCAGCCGACAGGGATTGAACACTGAAGCTTTCTTT CASSRQGLNTEAFF
TRBJ2-7 TRBV9 medium-sized . TGTGCCAGCAGCGTATTTGGATTTGGTTCCGAGCAGTACTTC CASSVFGFGSEQYF
TRBJ2-3 TRBV5-8 few . TGTGCCAGCAGCAGGACAGCTAGCACAGATACGCAGTATTTT CASSRTASTDTQYF
TRBJ2-1 TRBV20-1 many TRBD2 TGCAGTGCTAGAGTTGGTCGCGGGGGGCCTTCATACAATGAGCAGTTCTTC CSARVGRGGPSYNEQFF
TRBJ2-3 TRBV7-2 many TRBD2 TGTGCCAGCAGCTTTCTAGCGGGGGGCAACACAGATACGCAGTATTTT CASSFLAGGNTDTQYF
TRBJ1-1 TRBV19 . . TGTGCCAGTACCGCTGGACAGATTAACACTGAAGCTTTCTTT CASTAGQINTEAFF
TRBJ2-6 TRBV9 many . TGTGCCAGCAGCGTCTTGGCTCAGGGTTACTCTGGGGCCAACGTCCTGACTTTC CASSVLAQGYSGANVLTF
TRBJ2-6 TRBV6-2/TRBV6-3 medium-sized . TGTGCCAGCAGCCTTTCCGGGGCCAACGTCCTGACTTTC CASSLSGANVLTF
TRBJ2-5 TRBV27 many . TGTGCCAGCAGACCGGGACACGGGGAGACCCAGTACTTC CASRPGHGETQYF
TRBJ2-1 TRBV19 many TRBD1 TGTGCCAGTAGTTCCTGGGACAGGGGCTACAATGAGCAGTTCTTC CASSSWDRGYNEQFF
TRBJ2-4 TRBV7-2 many TRBD1 TGTGCCAGCAGCTTAGCAGCCAGCCCGGGACAGGGAACTTACTTC CASSLAASPGQGTYF
TRBJ2-2 TRBV5-1 . . TGCGCCAGCAGCTTGTCCAGGCGGGACACCGGGGAGCTGTTTTTT CASSLSRRDTGELFF